This T cell receptor beta chain appears in the sequencing data of a study of cytomegalovirus exposure and HLA in healthy donors. The PCR contained 60 Vbeta and 13 Jbeta primers. Method: immunoSEQ multiplex PCR; TCRdb's copy keeps in-frame clones and lacks some. Of around 150,000 clones listed, around two thirds are singletons. This clone occurred once. Antigen: not known. Study-wide results and caveats: Common viral pathogens were later found to be apparently linked to several of the most significant clusters. A classifier reportedly called cytomegalovirus status with high sensitivity and specificity. In a later analysis, a missense DCLRE1C variant was linked to TCR beta V- and J-gene trimming.

V trimming: 5 bases; J trimming: 0 bases; junction bases outside the gene matches: 9. The CDR3 has 16 amino acids. The V gene's germline CDR1 is SGHTA and CDR2 FQGNSA. The chain combines TRBV7-2 with TRBJ2-7; 8 bases align to TRBD1. The sequence derives from a man aged 45-60 years in good health and CMV-seronegative. The sequenced sample was PBMCs. The CDR3 is CASSPQGASSSYEQYF. Written as DNA, the CDR3 is TGTGCCAGCAGCCCCCAGGGGGCCAGTAGCTCCTACGAGCAGTACTTC.